This TCR beta chain is drawn from a study of cytomegalovirus exposure and HLA in healthy donors. PCR used 60 Vbeta primers and 13 Jbeta primers. Some clones are missing from TCRdb's copy, which holds only in-frame ones; the method was immunoSEQ multiplex PCR. The sample has around 130,000 clones, around four fifths seen once; the top ten hold approximately 2%. This clone was observed once. The CDR3 covers 16 residues. Germline V CDR1 and CDR2: KGHSH, LQKENI. Germline trimming cut 4 bases from V and 1 base from J; bases unmatched to any gene: 7. The sequence came from a woman in her forties in good health and CMV-seropositive. The V gene is TRBV18, the J gene TRBJ1-5; 7 bases agree with TRBD1. The sample taken for sequencing was PBMCs. CDR3 DNA sequence: TGTGCCAGCTCACTCTCTGGACAGGCAAGCAATCAGCCCCAGCATTTT. It yields the protein CASSLSGQASNQPQHF.